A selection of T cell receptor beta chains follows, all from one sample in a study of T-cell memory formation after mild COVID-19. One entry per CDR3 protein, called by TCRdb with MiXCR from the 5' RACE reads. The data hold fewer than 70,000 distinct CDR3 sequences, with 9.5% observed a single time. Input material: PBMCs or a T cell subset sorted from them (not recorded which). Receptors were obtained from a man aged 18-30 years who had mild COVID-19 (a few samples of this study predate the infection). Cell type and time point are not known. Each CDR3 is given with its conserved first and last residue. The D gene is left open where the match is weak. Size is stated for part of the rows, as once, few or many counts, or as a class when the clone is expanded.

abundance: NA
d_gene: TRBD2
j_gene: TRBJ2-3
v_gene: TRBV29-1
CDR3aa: CSAGTSGSSDTQYF
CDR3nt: TGCAGCGCCGGGACTAGCGGTAGTTCGGATACGCAGTATTTT

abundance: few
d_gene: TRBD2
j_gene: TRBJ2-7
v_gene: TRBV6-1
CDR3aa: CASSPRTSGFTYEQYF
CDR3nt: TGTGCCAGCAGTCCCCGGACTAGCGGCTTTACCTACGAGCAGTACTTC

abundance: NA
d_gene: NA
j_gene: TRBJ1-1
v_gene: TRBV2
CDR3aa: CASSEQVYTEAFF
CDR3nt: TGTGCCAGCAGTGAACAGGTATACACTGAAGCTTTCTTT

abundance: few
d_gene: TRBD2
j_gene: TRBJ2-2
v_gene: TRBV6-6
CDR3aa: CASSYSGGLFF
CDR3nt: TGTGCCAGCAGTTACAGCGGGGGGCTGTTTTTT

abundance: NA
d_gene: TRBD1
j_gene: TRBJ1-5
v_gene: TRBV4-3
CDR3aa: CASSQERDRGGQPQHF
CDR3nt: TGCGCCAGCAGCCAAGAAAGGGACAGGGGAGGGCAGCCCCAGCATTTT

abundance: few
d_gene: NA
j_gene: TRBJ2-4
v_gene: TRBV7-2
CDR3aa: CASSLNGGAAKNIQYF
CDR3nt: TGTGCCAGCAGCTTAAATGGGGGGGCTGCCAAAAACATTCAGTACTTC

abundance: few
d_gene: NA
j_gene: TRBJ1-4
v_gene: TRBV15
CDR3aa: CATSTDTARKLFF
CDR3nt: TGTGCCACCAGCACAGACACAGCTCGAAAACTGTTTTTT

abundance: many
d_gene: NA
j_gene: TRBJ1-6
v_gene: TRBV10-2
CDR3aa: CASKMTDRNSPLHF
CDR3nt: TGCGCCAGCAAGATGACGGATAGGAATTCACCCCTCCACTTT

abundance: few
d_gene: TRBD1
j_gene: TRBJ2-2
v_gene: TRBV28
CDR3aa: CASSSALGQGANGELFF
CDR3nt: TGTGCCAGCAGTTCGGCCCTTGGGCAGGGGGCTAACGGGGAGCTGTTTTTT

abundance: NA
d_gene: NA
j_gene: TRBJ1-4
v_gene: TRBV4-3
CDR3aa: CASSAQRGRDEKLFF
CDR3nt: TGCGCCAGCAGCGCTCAGCGGGGCCGGGATGAAAAACTGTTTTTT

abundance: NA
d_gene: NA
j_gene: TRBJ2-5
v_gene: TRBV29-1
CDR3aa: CSVVRTEAETQYF
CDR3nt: TGCAGCGTTGTAAGGACAGAGGCAGAGACCCAGTACTTC

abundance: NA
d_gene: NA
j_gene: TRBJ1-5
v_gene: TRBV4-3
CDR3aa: CASSPTGIQPQHF
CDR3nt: TGCGCCAGCAGCCCCACAGGGATTCAGCCCCAGCATTTT

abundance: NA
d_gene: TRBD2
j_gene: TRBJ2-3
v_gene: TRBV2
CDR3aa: CASSWRTRTDTQYF
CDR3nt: TGTGCCAGCAGTTGGCGGACTAGAACAGATACGCAGTATTTT

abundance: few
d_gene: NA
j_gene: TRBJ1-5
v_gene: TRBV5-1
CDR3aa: CASSFSGQGQPQHF
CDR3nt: TGCGCCAGCAGCTTCTCGGGGCAGGGTCAGCCCCAGCATTTT

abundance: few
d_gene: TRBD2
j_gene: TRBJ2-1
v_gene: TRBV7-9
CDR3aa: CASSLAIGRSEQFF
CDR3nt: TGTGCCAGCAGCTTAGCGATCGGGAGGTCTGAGCAGTTCTTC

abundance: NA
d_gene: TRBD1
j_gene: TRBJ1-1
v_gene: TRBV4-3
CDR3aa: CASSLGQVMNTEAFF
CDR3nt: TGCGCCAGCAGCCTAGGACAGGTCATGAACACTGAAGCTTTCTTT

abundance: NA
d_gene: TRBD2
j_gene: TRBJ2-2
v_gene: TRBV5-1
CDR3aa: CASRTSGVAGELFF
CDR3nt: TGCGCCAGCAGGACTAGCGGGGTGGCCGGGGAGCTGTTTTTT

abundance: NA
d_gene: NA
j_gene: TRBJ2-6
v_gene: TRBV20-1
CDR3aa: CSAADSSGANVLTF
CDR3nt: TGCAGTGCAGCGGACAGCTCTGGGGCCAACGTCCTGACTTTC

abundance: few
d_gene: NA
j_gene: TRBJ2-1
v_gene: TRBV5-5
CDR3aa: CASSLAPNNEQFF
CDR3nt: TGTGCCAGCAGCTTGGCCCCGAACAATGAGCAGTTCTTC

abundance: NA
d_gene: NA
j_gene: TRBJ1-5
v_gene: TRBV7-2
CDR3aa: CASSNRRDQPQHF
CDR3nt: TGTGCCAGCAGCAATCGAAGGGATCAGCCCCAGCATTTT

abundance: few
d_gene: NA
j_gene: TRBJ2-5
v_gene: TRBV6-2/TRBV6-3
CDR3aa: CASSYSPWEGAGETQYF
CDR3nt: TGTGCCAGCAGTTACTCCCCTTGGGAGGGGGCAGGGGAGACCCAGTACTTC

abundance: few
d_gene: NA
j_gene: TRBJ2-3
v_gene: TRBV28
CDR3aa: CASSFSGPSTDTQYF
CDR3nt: TGTGCCAGCAGTTTCAGCGGACCTAGCACAGATACGCAGTATTTT

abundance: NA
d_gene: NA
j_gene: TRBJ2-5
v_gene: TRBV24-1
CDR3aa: CATSDLLLGGQETQYF
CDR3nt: TGTGCCACCAGTGATTTGCTCCTAGGGGGACAAGAGACCCAGTACTTC

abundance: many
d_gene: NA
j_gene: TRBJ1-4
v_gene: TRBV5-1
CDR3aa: CASSLVTPDEKLFF
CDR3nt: TGCGCCAGCAGCTTGGTGACACCTGATGAAAAACTGTTTTTT

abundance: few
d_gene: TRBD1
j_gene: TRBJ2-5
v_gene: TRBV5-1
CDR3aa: CASSSTGSRETQYF
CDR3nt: TGCGCCAGCAGCTCGACAGGGTCTCGAGAGACCCAGTACTTC

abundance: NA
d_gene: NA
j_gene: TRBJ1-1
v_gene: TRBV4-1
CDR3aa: CASSQPSGPREAFF
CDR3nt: TGCGCCAGCAGCCAGCCTTCCGGCCCCAGGGAAGCTTTCTTT

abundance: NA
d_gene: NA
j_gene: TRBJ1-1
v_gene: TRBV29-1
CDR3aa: CSVATLLNTEAFF
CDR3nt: TGCAGCGTTGCTACTCTATTGAACACTGAAGCTTTCTTT

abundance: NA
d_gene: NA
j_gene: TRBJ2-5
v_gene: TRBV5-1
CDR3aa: CASSLNPETQYF
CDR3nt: TGCGCCAGCAGCCTGAATCCAGAGACCCAGTACTTC

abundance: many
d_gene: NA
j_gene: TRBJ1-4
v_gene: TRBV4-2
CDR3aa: CASSQNTEKLFF
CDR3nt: TGTGCCAGCAGCCAAAACACGGAAAAACTGTTTTTT

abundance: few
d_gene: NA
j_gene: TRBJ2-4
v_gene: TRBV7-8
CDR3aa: CASSFLVRVAKNIQYF
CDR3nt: TGTGCCAGCAGCTTCCTCGTCAGGGTAGCCAAAAACATTCAGTACTTC

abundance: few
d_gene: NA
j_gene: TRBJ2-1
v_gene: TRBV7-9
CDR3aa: CASSSPSGSDEQFF
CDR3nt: TGTGCCAGCAGCTCCCCAAGCGGGTCCGATGAGCAGTTCTTC

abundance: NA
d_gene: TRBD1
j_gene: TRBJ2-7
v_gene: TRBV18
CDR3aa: CASSPGPGGEQYF
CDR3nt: TGTGCCAGCTCACCAGGACCAGGGGGCGAGCAGTACTTC

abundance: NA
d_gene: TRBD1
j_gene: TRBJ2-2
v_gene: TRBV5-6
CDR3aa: CASRSQGYTGELFF
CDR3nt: TGTGCCAGCAGATCACAGGGGTACACCGGGGAGCTGTTTTTT

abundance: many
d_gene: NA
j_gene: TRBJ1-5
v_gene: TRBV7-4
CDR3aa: CASSHDQPQHF
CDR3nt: TGTGCCAGCAGCCACGATCAGCCCCAGCATTTT

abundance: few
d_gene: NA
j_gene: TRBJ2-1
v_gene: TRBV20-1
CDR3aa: CSARLGGARFEQFF
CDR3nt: TGCAGTGCCAGACTGGGGGGGGCAAGGTTTGAGCAGTTCTTC

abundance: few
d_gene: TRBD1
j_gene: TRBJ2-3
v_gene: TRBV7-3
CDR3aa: CASSLRTGRGARTDTQYF
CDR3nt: TGTGCCAGCAGCTTGCGGACAGGCAGGGGAGCACGCACAGATACGCAGTATTTT

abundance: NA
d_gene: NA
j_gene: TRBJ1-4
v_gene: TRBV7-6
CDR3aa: CASSLGLAVHEKLFF
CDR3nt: TGTGCCAGCAGCTTAGGGCTAGCGGTGCATGAAAAACTGTTTTTT

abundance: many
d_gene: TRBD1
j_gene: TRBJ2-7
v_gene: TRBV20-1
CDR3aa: CSARDWGQGVDYEQYF
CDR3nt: TGCAGTGCTAGAGATTGGGGACAGGGGGTCGACTACGAGCAGTACTTC

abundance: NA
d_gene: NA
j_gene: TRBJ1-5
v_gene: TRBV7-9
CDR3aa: CASSSPRGVLSNQPQHF
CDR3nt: TGTGCCAGCAGCTCTCCGAGAGGCGTCCTTAGCAATCAGCCCCAGCATTTT